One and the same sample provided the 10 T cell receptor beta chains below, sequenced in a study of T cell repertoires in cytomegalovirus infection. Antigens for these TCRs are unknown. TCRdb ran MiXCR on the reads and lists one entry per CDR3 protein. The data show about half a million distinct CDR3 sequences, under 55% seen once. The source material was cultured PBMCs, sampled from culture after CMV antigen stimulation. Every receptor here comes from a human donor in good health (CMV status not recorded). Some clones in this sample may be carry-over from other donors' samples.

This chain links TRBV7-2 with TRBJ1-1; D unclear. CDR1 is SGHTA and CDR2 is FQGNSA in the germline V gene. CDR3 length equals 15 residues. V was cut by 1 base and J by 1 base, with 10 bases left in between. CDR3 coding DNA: TGTGCCAGCAGCTTAGGAGGGTTTTCGAACACTGAAGCTTTCTTT. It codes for CASSLGGFSNTEAFF.

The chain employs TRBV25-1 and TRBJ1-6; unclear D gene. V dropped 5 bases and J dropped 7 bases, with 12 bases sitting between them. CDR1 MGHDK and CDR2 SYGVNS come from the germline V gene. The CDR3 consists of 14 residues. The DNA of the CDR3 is TGTGCCAGCAGTCCCAAGGGATGGAATTCACCCCTCCACTTT. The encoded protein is CASSPKGWNSPLHF.

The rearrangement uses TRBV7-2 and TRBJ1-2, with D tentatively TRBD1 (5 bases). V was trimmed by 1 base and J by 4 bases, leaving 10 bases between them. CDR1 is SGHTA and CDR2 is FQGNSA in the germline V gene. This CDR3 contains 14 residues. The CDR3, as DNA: TGTGCCAGCAGCTTAGTAGGGGCGCTCTATGGCTACACCTTC. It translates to CASSLVGALYGYTF.

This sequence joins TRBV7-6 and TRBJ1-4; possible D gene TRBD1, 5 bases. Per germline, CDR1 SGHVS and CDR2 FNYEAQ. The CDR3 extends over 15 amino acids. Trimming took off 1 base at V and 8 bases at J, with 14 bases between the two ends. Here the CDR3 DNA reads TGTGCCAGCAGCTTAGGGTACCGACAGCCGGAAAAACTGTTTTTT. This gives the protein CASSLGYRQPEKLFF.

The chain's CDR3 is CASSQDLARRNTEAFF. CDR3 DNA sequence: TGTGCCAGCAGCCAAGATCTTGCGAGACGGAACACTGAAGCTTTCTTT. The chain joins TRBV4-2 to TRBJ1-1; D unclear. Deletions cut 0 bases from V and 1 base from J, with 12 bases between. The CDR3 sequence is 16 residues long. Germline V gene lookup returns CDR1 LGHNA and CDR2 YNFKEQ.

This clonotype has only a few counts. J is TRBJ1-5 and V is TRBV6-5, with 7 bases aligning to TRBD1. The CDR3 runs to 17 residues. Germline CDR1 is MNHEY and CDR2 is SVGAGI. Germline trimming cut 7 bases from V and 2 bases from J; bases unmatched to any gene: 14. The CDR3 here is CASNNGGGGAGNQPQHF. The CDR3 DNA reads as TGTGCCAGCAACAACGGGGGAGGGGGCGCGGGCAATCAGCCCCAGCATTTT.

The CDR3 DNA reads TGTGCCAGTAGTATCAGGACTAGCGGCGCCGCGGGCGTGGCAGATACGCAGTATTTT. Protein product: CASSIRTSGAAGVADTQYF. The V and J genes are TRBV19 and TRBJ2-3; 10 bases line up with TRBD2. The CDR3 has 19 amino acids. Germline loops: CDR1 LNHDA, CDR2 SQIVND (reference sequence). The V gene end was trimmed by 3 bases and the J gene end by 4 bases; junction bases not matched to a gene: 16.

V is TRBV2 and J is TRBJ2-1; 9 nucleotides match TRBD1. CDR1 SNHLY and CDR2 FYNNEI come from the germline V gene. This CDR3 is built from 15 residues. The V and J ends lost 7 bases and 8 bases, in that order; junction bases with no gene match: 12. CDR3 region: CASTPQGAEFHEQFF. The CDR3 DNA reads TGTGCCAGCACCCCACAGGGGGCGGAATTCCATGAGCAGTTCTTC. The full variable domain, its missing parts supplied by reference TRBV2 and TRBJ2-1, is EPEVTQTPSHQVTQMGQEVILRCVPISNHLYFYWYRQILGQKVEFLVSFYNNEISEKSEIFDDQFSVERPDGSNFTLKIRSTKLEDSAMYFCASTPQGAEFHEQFFGPGTRLTVL.

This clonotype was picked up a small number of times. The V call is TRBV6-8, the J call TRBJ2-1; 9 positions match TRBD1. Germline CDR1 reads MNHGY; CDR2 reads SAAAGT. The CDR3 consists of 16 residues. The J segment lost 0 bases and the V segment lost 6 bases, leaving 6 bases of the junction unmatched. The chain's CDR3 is CASSIQGARSYNEQFF. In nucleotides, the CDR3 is TGTGCCAGCAGCATACAGGGGGCTCGCTCCTACAATGAGCAGTTCTTC.

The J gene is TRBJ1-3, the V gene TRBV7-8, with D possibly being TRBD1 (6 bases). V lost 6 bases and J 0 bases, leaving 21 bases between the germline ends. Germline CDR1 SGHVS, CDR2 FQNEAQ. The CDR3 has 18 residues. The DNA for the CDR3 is TGTGCCAGCAGATCAGACAGGCCACCCCCCGTCTCTGGAAACACCATATATTTT. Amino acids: CASRSDRPPPVSGNTIYF.